This T cell receptor (beta chain) emerged from a study of blood T cell repertoires in COVID-19. Whole-study context: Nucleic acid was either cDNA or gDNA, and it came from T cells, B-cell-depleted T cells, or PBMCs.

Authors' data handling: Amplification with reference gene primers provided the estimates of nucleated cell counts. Sequenced by immunoSEQ multiplex PCR; TCRdb stores in-frame clones only, minus some. V and J calls and clone size are given by that table; D and trimming were obtained from the DNA. Of 240,000 or so clones listed, 75% to 85% were seen once; the top ten hold 9.5% to 15%. CDR3 length: 17 amino acids. Trimming cost V 6 bases and J 3 bases; bases outside gene matches: 9. Germline V gene lookup returns CDR1 MNHEY and CDR2 SMNVEV (reference sequence). The chain employs TRBV27 and TRBJ1-6, with 9 bases that match TRBD1. Sequenced: peripheral blood. The source of this sequence is a woman aged 55 to 70 with active or convalescent COVID-19. The CDR3 here is CASRDRGLGNYNSPLHF. As DNA, the CDR3 is TGTGCCAGCAGGGACAGGGGCCTTGGTAACTATAATTCACCCCTCCACTTT.